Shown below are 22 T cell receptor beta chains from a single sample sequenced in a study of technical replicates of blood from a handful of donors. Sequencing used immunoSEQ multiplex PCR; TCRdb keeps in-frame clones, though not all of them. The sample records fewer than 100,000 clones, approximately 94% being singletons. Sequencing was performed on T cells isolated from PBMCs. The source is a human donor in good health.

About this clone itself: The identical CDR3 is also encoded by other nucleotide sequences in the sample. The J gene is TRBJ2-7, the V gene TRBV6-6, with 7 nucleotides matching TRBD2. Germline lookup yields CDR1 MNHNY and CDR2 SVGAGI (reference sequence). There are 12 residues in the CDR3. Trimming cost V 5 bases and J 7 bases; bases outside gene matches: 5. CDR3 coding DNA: TGTGCCAGCAGTATTCTAGCGGAAGAGCAGTACTTC. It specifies CASSILAEEQYF.

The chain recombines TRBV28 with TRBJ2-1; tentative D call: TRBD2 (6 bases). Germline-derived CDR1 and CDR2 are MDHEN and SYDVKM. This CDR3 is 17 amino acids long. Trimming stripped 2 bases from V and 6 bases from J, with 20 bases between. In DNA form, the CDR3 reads TGTGCCAGCAGTTTAGCGGGGAAGCGGATTTATAGCAATGAGCAGTTCTTC. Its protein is CASSLAGKRIYSNEQFF.

The CDR3 coding sequence is TGTGCCAGCAGCCAAAAGGGACACCAAAGGGGTGAAAAACTGTTTTTT. Translated: CASSQKGHQRGEKLFF. This sequence joins TRBV2 and TRBJ1-4, with D tentatively TRBD1 (6 bases). Germline lookup yields CDR1 SNHLY and CDR2 FYNNEI. V was pared by 6 bases and J by 7 bases, with 21 bases between. The CDR3 is 16 amino acids.

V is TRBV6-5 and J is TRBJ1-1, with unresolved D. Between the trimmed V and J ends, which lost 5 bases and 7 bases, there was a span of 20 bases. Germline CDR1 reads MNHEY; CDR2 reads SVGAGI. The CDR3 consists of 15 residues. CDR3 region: CASSRHAPTSDEAFF. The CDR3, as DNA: TGTGCCAGCAGTCGCCATGCTCCGACATCAGATGAAGCTTTCTTT.

For the CDR3, the DNA is TGTGCCAGTAGTACTAGACTAGCCGGGGAGACCCAGTACTTC. Amino acids: CASSTRLAGETQYF. The genes are TRBV19 and TRBJ2-5; 7 bases are a match to TRBD2. The trim removed 4 bases at V and 5 bases at J, leaving 7 bases unmatched. The CDR3 runs to 14 residues. Germline V CDR1 and CDR2: LNHDA, SQIVND (reference sequence).

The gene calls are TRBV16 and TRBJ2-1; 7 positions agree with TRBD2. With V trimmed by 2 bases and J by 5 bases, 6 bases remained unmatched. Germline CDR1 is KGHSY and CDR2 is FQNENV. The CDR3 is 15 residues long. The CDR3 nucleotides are TGTGCCAGCAGCCAAATAGGACTAGGCGACAATGAGCAGTTCTTC. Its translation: CASSQIGLGDNEQFF.

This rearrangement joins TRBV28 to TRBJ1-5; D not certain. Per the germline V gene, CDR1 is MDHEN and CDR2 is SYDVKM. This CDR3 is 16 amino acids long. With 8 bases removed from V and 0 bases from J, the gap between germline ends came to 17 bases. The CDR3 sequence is CASGASGLDSNQPQHF. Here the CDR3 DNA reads TGTGCCAGCGGAGCGTCCGGGTTAGATAGCAATCAGCCCCAGCATTTT.

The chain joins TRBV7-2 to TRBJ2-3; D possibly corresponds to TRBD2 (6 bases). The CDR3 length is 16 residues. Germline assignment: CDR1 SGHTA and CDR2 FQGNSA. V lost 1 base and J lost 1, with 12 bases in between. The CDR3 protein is CASSLVVGGGTDTQYF. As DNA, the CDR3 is TGTGCCAGCAGCTTAGTTGTGGGAGGAGGCACAGATACGCAGTATTTT.

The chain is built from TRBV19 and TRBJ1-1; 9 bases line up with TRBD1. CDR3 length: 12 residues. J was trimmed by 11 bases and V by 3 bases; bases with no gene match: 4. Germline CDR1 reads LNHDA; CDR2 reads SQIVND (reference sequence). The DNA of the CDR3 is TGTGCCAGTAGTATGGGACAGGGTAGGGCTTTCTTT. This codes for CASSMGQGRAFF.

The DNA of the CDR3 is TGTGCCAGCAGCGTACCTCCCGCGGGGGATGAGCAGTTCTTC. It codes for CASSVPPAGDEQFF. This chain links TRBV9 with TRBJ2-1, with 7 bases that match TRBD2. The CDR3 is made up of 14 amino acids. The V gene's germline CDR1 is SGDLS and CDR2 YYNGEE. The junction had 6 bases not matched to a gene; V was cut back by 1 base and J by 8 bases.

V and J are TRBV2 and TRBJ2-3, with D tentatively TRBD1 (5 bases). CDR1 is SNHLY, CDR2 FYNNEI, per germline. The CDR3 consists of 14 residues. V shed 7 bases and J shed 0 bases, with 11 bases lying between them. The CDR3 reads CASTQGTSTDTQYF. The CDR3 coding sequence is TGTGCCAGCACGCAGGGAACTAGCACAGATACGCAGTATTTT.

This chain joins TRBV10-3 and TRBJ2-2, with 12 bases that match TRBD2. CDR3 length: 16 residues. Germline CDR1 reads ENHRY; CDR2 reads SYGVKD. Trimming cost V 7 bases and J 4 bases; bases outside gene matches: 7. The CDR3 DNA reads TGTGCCATCACCGCGACTAGCGGGAGCAGCACCGGGGAGCTGTTTTTT. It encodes CAITATSGSSTGELFF.

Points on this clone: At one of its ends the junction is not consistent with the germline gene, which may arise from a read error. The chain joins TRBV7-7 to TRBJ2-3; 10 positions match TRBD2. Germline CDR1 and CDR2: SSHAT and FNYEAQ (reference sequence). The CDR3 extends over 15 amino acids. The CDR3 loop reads CASSLGLAGADTQYF. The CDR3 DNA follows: TGTGCTAGCAGCTTAGGGCTAGCGGGAGCAGATACGCAGTATTTT.

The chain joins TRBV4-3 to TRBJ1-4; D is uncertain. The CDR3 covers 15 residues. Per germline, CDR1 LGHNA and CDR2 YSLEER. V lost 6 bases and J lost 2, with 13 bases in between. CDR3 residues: CASSHRGGTNEKLFF. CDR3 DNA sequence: TGCGCCAGCAGTCACCGAGGTGGGACTAATGAAAAACTGTTTTTT.

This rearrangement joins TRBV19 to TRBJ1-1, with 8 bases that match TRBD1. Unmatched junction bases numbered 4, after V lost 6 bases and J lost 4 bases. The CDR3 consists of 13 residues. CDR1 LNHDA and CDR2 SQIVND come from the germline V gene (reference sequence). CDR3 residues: CASRNDRGTEAFF. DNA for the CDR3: TGTGCCAGTAGGAATGACAGGGGCACTGAAGCTTTCTTT.

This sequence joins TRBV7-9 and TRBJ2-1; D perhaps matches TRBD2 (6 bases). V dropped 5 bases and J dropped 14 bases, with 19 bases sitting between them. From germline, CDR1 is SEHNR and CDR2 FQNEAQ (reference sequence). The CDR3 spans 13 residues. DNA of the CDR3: TGTGCCAGCAGCATGGACGGTCCCTGGGGGGAGTTCTTC. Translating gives CASSMDGPWGEFF.

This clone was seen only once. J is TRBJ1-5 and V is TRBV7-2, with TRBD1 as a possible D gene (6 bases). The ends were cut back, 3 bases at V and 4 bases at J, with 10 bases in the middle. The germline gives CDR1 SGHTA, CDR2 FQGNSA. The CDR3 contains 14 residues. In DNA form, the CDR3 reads TGTGCCAGCAGCTTGGACGGACAGAATCAGCCCCAGCATTTT. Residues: CASSLDGQNQPQHF. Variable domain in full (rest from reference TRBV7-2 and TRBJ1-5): GAGVSQSPSNKVTEKGKDVELRCDPISGHTALYWYRQSLGQGLEFLIYFQGNSAPDKSGLPSDRFSAERTGGSVSTLTIQRTQQEDSAVYLCASSLDGQNQPQHFGDGTRLSIL.

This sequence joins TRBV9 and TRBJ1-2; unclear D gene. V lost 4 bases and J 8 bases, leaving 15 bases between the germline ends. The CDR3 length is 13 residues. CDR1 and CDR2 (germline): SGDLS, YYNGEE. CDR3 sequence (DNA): TGTGCCAGCAGCCTCCGAGGGCAGGAAGGCTACACCTTC. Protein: CASSLRGQEGYTF.

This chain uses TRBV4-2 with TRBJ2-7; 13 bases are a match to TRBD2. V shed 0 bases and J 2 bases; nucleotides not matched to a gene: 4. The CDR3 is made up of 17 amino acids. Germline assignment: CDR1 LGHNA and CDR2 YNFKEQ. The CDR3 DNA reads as TGTGCCAGCAGCCAAGAAGCACTAGCGGGAGGGGCCTACGAGCAGTACTTC. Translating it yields CASSQEALAGGAYEQYF.

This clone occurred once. CDR3 nucleotide sequence: TGTGCCTCCCAAGGGTCGGACAGTAAAAGCAATCAGCCCCAGCATTTT. The encoded protein is CASQGSDSKSNQPQHF. The genes are TRBV30 and TRBJ1-5, with D maybe TRBD1 (6 bases). Germline assignment: CDR1 GTSNPN and CDR2 SVGIG (reference sequence). The CDR3 contains 16 residues. V was clipped by 7 bases and J by 1 base, with 20 bases between them.

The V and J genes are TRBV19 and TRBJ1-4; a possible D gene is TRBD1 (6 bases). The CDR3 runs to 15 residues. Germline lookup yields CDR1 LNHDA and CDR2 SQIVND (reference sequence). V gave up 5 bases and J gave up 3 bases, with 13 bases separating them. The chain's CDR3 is CASSGQGHPNEKLFF. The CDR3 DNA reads TGTGCCAGTAGTGGCCAGGGACACCCTAATGAAAAACTGTTTTTT. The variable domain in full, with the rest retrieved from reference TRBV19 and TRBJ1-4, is DGGITQSPKYLFRKEGQNVTLSCEQNLNHDAMYWYRQDPGQGLRLIYYSQIVNDFQKGDIAEGYSVSREKKESFPLTVTSAQKNPTAFYLCASSGQGHPNEKLFFGSGTQLSVL.

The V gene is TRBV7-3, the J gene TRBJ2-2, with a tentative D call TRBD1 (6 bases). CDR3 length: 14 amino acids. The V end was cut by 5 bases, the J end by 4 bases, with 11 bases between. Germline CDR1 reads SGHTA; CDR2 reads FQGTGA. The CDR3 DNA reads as TGTGCCAGCAGCACCATAGGGGGCACCGGGGAGCTGTTTTTT. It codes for CASSTIGGTGELFF.